This TCR beta chain stems from a study of regulatory and conventional T cells in breast cancer (dated by TCRdb to between 2014 and 2017). As for this clonotype: Its antigen specificity is not known. It has no much larger one-base neighbor in the sample; base qualities were not kept.

The CDR1 and CDR2 encoded by the germline V gene (reference sequence) are SEHNR and FQNEAQ. Relative to germline, V is missing 5 bases and J is missing 5 bases, with 9 bases of the junction outside any gene match. Reading from cysteine to phenylalanine, the CDR3 counts 15 amino acids. Only the CDR3 portion is preserved as DNA: 45 bases, with reading frame beginning at the first base. The method was PCR. The reads were generated on an Illumina MiSeq. TCRdb's own reprocessing of the public reads used fastp at Q25 and MiXCR and kept productive beta chains. Each entry merges the rows of one CDR3 protein and shows their most common DNA and genes. The sample table contains over 15,000 distinct CDR3 sequences; only one count was recorded for around 30% of them. The ten top clones hold roughly 1.5% of the sample.

The sequenced sample consisted of conventional T cells from blood. This receptor was identified in a female donor in good health. The V and J genes are TRBV7-9 and TRBJ2-7; 10 bases in the middle match TRBD1. CDR3 protein: CASSRPGQGRNEQYF. The base sequence is TGTGCCAGCAGCCGCCCGGGACAGGGGCGGAACGAGCAGTACTTC.